This T cell receptor beta chain derives from a study of T cells in localized non-small cell lung cancer. Broader study findings: Uninvolved adjacent lung had the highest recorded T cell clonality, with tumor below it.

With respect to this clone: Its cognate antigen is unknown.

The CDR3 is made up of 15 amino acids. Germline-derived CDR1 and CDR2 are WSHSY and SAAADI. J was trimmed by 10 bases and V by 6 bases; bases with no gene match: 12. Data came from immunoSEQ multiplex PCR; TCRdb stores just in-frame clones and leaves some out. The sample shows tens of thousands of clones, 86% of them seen only once. Here the sequenced sample was peripheral blood mononuclear cells, taken before any cancer treatment. The sequence was obtained from a male donor at least 60 years old with stage II lung adenocarcinoma. The V gene is TRBV10-2, the J gene TRBJ2-2, with 9 bases aligning to TRBD2. The CDR3 is CASSRGTSIETELFF. In DNA, the CDR3 is TGCGCCAGCAGCCGCGGGACTAGCATAGAGACGGAGCTGTTTTTT.